A single sample gave rise to the 19 T cell receptor beta chains below, sequenced in a study of shared clonotypes between healthy human individuals. CD45RO-negative, CCR7-positively selected cells formed the naive CD8 fraction, excluding terminally differentiated effector memory CD45RA+ cells. Clones were read by immunoSEQ multiplex PCR, and TCRdb kept only the in-frame ones, dropping some. This sample yields around 700,000 clones, of which roughly 94% are seen a single time; approximately 22% belongs to the top ten. The sample taken for sequencing was naive CD8+ T cells sorted from blood. All receptors come from a man aged 25-45 years in good health.

The chain recombines TRBV2 with TRBJ1-4; D gene uncertain. The CDR3 is 16 residues long. V lost 6 bases, J lost 3 bases, and 17 bases lay in between. Looked up from germline, CDR1 is SNHLY and CDR2 is FYNNEI. The DNA of the CDR3 is TGTGCCAGCAGCCACCCGGAGACGGTATCTAATGAAAAACTGTTTTTT. It encodes CASSHPETVSNEKLFF.

The table lists this clone with a count of one. V is TRBV4-1 and J is TRBJ1-1; TRBD1 aligns across 8 bases. CDR1 is MGHRA, CDR2 YSYEKL, per germline. Trimming cost V 5 bases and J 3 bases; bases outside gene matches: 8. There are 15 residues in the CDR3. CDR3 in amino acids: CASSKNRGGDTEAFF. The CDR3 DNA reads as TGCGCCAGCAGCAAGAACAGGGGGGGGGACACTGAAGCTTTCTTT.

The V call is TRBV6-1, the J call TRBJ2-4; maybe TRBD1 (5 bases). The germline V gene encodes CDR1 MNHNS and CDR2 SASEGT. V shed 3 bases and J shed 0 bases, with 9 bases lying between them. This CDR3 comprises 15 residues. The DNA of the CDR3 is TGTGCCAGCAGTGATACAGGTCTAGCCAAAAACATTCAGTACTTC. Protein product: CASSDTGLAKNIQYF.

CDR3 sequence: CASSQSPGPSHNEQFF. The CDR3 bases are TGTGCCAGTAGTCAGTCACCGGGGCCATCCCACAATGAGCAGTTCTTC. The rearrangement links TRBV19 to TRBJ2-1; D could derive from TRBD1 or TRBD2 (5 bases each). Germline V lookup: CDR1 LNHDA, CDR2 SQIVND (reference sequence). The CDR3 contains 16 residues. The V and J ends lost 5 bases and 5 bases respectively, with 19 bases between them.

V and J are TRBV4-1 and TRBJ2-7; TRBD1 might be the D (5 bases). Germline CDR1 MGHRA, CDR2 YSYEKL. Trimming cost V 0 bases and J 0 bases, with 9 bases left between them. There are 15 residues in the CDR3. The CDR3 reads CASSQEQVSSYEQYF. In DNA form, the CDR3 reads TGCGCCAGCAGCCAAGAACAGGTTAGCTCCTACGAGCAGTACTTC.

V usage is TRBV7-2 and J usage is TRBJ1-5; the D gene is possibly TRBD1 (6 bases). Trimming removed 1 base from V and 7 bases from J, with 11 bases in between. Germline V gene sequence: CDR1 SGHTA, CDR2 FQGNSA. The CDR3 sequence is 14 residues long. Here the CDR3 reads CASSLVGAGQPQHF. CDR3 nucleotides: TGTGCCAGCAGCTTAGTGGGGGCAGGACAGCCCCAGCATTTT.

The chain is built from TRBV18 and TRBJ1-5; 9 bases are shared with TRBD1. The CDR3 has 15 residues. Germline trimming cut 3 bases from V and 6 bases from J; bases unmatched to any gene: 6. The germline V gene has CDR1 KGHSH and CDR2 LQKENI. The CDR3 reads CASSPNRGPGQPQHF. CDR3 sequence (DNA): TGTGCCAGCTCACCCAACAGGGGGCCGGGTCAGCCCCAGCATTTT.

This chain uses TRBV6-5 with TRBJ2-1; TRBD2 aligns across 12 bases. Per germline, CDR1 MNHEY and CDR2 SVGAGI. J gave up 9 bases and V 3 bases, and 6 bases lay outside the gene matches. The CDR3 has 15 residues. The CDR3 DNA reads TGTGCCAGCAGTTATTGGACTAGCGGGAATCGTGAGCAGTTCTTC. Translated: CASSYWTSGNREQFF.

This chain connects TRBV7-6 to TRBJ2-2; no reliable D call. V lost 5 bases and J 4 bases, leaving 5 bases between the germline ends. CDR3 size: 12 residues. Germline assignment: CDR1 SGHVS and CDR2 FNYEAQ. The CDR3 is CASSEFTGELFF. CDR3 in DNA: TGTGCCAGCAGCGAGTTCACCGGGGAGCTGTTTTTT.

The chain combines TRBV7-9 with TRBJ2-7; possible D gene TRBD2, 5 bases. CDR3 size: 16 residues. The V gene's germline CDR1 is SEHNR and CDR2 FQNEAQ (reference sequence). The V gene lost 0 bases and the J gene lost 2 bases, with 14 bases spanning the gap. The CDR3 region has the DNA TGTGCCAGCAGCTTAGCGCCGAGGGTCTTCGCCTACGAGCAGTACTTC. It specifies CASSLAPRVFAYEQYF.

V and J are TRBV5-4 and TRBJ2-7; D unresolved. CDR3 length: 15 residues. V gave up 0 bases and J gave up 4 bases, with 14 bases separating them. CDR1 and CDR2 (germline): SGHNT, YYREEE (reference sequence). The CDR3 is CASSLEGLGSYEQYF. CDR3 DNA sequence: TGTGCCAGCAGCTTGGAGGGCCTAGGATCATACGAGCAGTACTTC.

The rearrangement uses TRBV6-5 and TRBJ2-7; 8 bases are a match to TRBD2. The CDR3 covers 15 residues. Germline CDR1 and CDR2: MNHEY and SVGAGI. Unmatched junction bases numbered 9, after V lost 3 bases and J lost 5 bases. The CDR3 region is CASSYMREDSDEQYF. The CDR3 nucleotides are TGTGCCAGCAGTTATATGCGGGAGGATTCGGACGAGCAGTACTTC.

The chain employs TRBV6-5 and TRBJ2-5; D call uncertain. Germline V gene sequence: CDR1 MNHEY, CDR2 SVGAGI. The V end lost 0 bases, the J end lost 0 bases, and 5 bases lay between the germline ends. The CDR3 contains 14 residues. The CDR3 loop is CASSYSSYQETQYF. CDR3 sequence (DNA): TGTGCCAGCAGTTACTCTTCCTACCAAGAGACCCAGTACTTC.

Concerning this clone itself: Other DNA sequences within the sample encode an identical CDR3. V and J are TRBV6-5 and TRBJ2-7, with D tentatively TRBD2 (6 bases). This CDR3 has 12 residues. Germline values: CDR1 MNHEY, CDR2 SVGAGI. The V end lost 2 bases, the J end lost 6 bases, and 8 bases lay between the germline ends. Written as DNA, the CDR3 is TGTGCCAGCAGTTACCTCGGGGGCGAGCAGTACTTC. This codes for CASSYLGGEQYF.

The chain uses TRBV6-1 and TRBJ1-2; perhaps TRBD1 as D (5 bases). Germline V CDR1 and CDR2: MNHNS, SASEGT. With 2 bases removed from V and 0 bases from J, the gap between germline ends came to 16 bases. This CDR3 has 17 amino acids. This CDR3 reads CASSELEGSTSNYGYTF. CDR3 nucleotide sequence: TGTGCCAGCAGTGAACTCGAGGGGTCGACCTCTAACTATGGCTACACCTTC.

The chain uses TRBV27 and TRBJ2-7; 9 nucleotides align to TRBD1. Germline V gene data show CDR1 as MNHEY and CDR2 as SMNVEV (reference sequence). The CDR3 runs to 12 residues. Trimming at V came to 6 bases and at J to 3 bases, leaving 0 bases not matched to a gene. CDR3 residues: CASRTGGYEQYF. The CDR3, as DNA: TGTGCCAGCAGGACAGGGGGCTACGAGCAGTACTTC.

The chain combines TRBV28 with TRBJ2-5; D unclear. CDR3 length equals 11 residues. Germline assignment: CDR1 MDHEN and CDR2 SYDVKM. V was clipped by 3 bases and J by 6 bases, with 5 bases between them. The CDR3 DNA is TGTGCCAGCAGTTTGGGCAAGACCCAGTACTTC. This sequence encodes CASSLGKTQYF.

V usage is TRBV14 and J usage is TRBJ2-7; D is unresolved. V lost 3 bases to trimming and J lost 6 bases, with 9 bases between them. This CDR3 is built from 12 residues. Germline loops: CDR1 SGHDN, CDR2 FVKESK. CDR3 loop: CASSHDLREQYF. In DNA, the CDR3 is TGTGCCAGCAGCCATGATCTACGCGAGCAGTACTTC.

Notes on this clone: The final CDR3 position lacks the conserved phenylalanine or tryptophan, pointing to a likely read error. The limits of the CDR3 on the DNA are not certain, so only TCRdb's listed CDR3 is given. This chain uses TRBV5-4 with TRBJ2-3; TRBD2 is the table's D call and was not checked against the DNA. The germline CDR1 and CDR2 sequences are SGHNT and YYREEE (reference sequence). The CDR3 is 16 residues long, counting both termini. The CDR3 is CASSGGLAAPGDDLNV.